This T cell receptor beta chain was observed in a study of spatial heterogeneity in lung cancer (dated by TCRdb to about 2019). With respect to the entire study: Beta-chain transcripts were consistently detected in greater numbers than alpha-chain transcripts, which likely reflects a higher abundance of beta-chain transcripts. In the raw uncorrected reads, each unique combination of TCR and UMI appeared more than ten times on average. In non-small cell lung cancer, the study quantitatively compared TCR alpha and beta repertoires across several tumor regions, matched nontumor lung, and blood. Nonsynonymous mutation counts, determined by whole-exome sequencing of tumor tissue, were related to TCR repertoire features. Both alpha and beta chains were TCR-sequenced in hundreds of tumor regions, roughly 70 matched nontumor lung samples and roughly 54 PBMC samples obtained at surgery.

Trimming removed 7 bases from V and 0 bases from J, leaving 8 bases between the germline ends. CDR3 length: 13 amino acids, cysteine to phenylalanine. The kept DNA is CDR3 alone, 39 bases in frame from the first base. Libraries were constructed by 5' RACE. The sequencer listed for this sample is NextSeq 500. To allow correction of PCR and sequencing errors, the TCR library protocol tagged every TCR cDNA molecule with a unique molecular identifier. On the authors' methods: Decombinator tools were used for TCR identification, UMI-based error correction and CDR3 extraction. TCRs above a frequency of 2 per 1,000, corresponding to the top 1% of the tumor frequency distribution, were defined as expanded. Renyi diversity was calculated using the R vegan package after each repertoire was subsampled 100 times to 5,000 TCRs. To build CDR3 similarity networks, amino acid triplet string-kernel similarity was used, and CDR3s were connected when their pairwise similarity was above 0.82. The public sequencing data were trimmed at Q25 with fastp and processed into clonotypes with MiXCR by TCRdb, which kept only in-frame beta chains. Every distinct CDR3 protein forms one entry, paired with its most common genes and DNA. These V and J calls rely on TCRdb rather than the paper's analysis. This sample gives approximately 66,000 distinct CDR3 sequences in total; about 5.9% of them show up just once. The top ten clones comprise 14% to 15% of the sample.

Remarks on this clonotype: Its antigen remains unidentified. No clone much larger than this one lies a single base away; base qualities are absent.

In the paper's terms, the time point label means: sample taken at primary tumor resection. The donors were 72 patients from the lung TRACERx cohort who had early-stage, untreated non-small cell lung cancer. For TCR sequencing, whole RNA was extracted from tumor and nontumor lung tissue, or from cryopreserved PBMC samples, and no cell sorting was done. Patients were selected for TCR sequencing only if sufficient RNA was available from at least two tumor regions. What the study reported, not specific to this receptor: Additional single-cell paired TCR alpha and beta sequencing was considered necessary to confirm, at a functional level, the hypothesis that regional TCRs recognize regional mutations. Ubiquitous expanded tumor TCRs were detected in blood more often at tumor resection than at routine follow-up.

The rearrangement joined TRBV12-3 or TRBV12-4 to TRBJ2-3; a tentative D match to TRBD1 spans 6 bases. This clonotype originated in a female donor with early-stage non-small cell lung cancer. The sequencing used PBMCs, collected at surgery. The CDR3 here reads CASTDRSTDTQYF. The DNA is TGTGCCAGCACCGACAGGAGCACAGATACGCAGTATTTT.